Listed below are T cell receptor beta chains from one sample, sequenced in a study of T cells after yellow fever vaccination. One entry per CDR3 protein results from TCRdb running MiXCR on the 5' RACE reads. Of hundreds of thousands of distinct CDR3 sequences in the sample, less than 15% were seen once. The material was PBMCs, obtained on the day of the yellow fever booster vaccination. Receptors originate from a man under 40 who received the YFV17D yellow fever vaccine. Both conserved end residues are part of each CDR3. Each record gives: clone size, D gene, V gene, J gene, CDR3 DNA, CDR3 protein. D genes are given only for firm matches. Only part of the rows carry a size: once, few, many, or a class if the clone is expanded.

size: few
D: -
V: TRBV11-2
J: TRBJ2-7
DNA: TGTGCCAGCAGCTTCTCCCGAGTCGAGCAGTACTTC
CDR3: CASSFSRVEQYF

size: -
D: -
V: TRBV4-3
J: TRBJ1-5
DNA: TGCGCCAGCAGCCAAGAAATTGGTCAGCCCCAGCATTTT
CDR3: CASSQEIGQPQHF

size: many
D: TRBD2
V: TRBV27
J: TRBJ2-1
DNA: TGTGCCAGCAGTCTAAGACTAGCGGGGATGAATGAGCAGTTCTTC
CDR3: CASSLRLAGMNEQFF

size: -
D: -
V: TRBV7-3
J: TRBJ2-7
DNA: TGTGCCAGCAGCTTAAATGGGGGGACTCTCTACGAGCAGTACTTC
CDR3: CASSLNGGTLYEQYF

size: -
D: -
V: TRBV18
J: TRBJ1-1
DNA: TGTGCCAGCTCATCACTCACTAGTTTTAACACTGAAGCTTTCTTT
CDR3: CASSSLTSFNTEAFF

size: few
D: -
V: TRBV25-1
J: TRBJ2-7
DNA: TGTGCCAGCAGGAGGGCCGGATCGCGGCAGTACTTC
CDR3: CASRRAGSRQYF

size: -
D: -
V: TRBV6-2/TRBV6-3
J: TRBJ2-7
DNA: TGTGCCAGCAGAGAGGGGAATACCATCGAGCAGTACTTC
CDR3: CASREGNTIEQYF

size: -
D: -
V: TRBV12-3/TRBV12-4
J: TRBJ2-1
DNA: TGTGCCAGCAGCCCCTATAGTGGCGGCAATGAGCAGTTCTTC
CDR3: CASSPYSGGNEQFF

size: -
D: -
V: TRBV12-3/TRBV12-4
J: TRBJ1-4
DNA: TGTGCCAGCAGTTTCTCGGGGGGGACTGAAAAACTGTTTTTT
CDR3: CASSFSGGTEKLFF

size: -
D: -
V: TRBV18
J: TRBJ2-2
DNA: TGTGCCAGCTCACCAACAGGCACCGGGGAGCTGTTTTTT
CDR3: CASSPTGTGELFF

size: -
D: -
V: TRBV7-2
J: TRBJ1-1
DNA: TGTGCCAGCAGCTATAACGGTCTACCGTTGGGAGCTTTCTTT
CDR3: CASSYNGLPLGAFF

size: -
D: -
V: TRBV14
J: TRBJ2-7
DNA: TGTGCCAGCAGCCAACTCGGAGCCGAGCAGTACTTC
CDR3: CASSQLGAEQYF

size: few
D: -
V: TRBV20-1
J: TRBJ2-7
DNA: TGCAGTGCTAGAGACTCCCTGACAGGCTCCTACGAGCAGTACTTC
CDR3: CSARDSLTGSYEQYF

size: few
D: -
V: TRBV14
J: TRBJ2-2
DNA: TGTGCCAGCAGGGTTGTTTCCGGGGAGCTGTTTTTT
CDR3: CASRVVSGELFF

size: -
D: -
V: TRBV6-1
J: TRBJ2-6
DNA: TGTGCCAGCAGTCAAAAAGGGGGTTCTGGGGCCAACGTCCTGACTTTC
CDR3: CASSQKGGSGANVLTF

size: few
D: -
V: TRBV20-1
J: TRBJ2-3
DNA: TGCAGTGCTCGGTCGGATACGCAGTATTTT
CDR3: CSARSDTQYF

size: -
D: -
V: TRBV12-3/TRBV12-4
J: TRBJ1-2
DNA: TGTGCCAGCAGTTTCAACAGGCTGTCTAACTATGGCTACACCTTC
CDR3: CASSFNRLSNYGYTF

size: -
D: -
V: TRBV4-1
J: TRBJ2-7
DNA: TGCGCCAGCAGCCAAGAGCTGAGGCTCTACGAGCAGTACTTC
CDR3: CASSQELRLYEQYF

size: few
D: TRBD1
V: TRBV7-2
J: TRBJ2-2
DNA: TGTGCCAGCAGCTTAGGGAACCGACAGGGACGTCCCGGGGAGCTGTTTTTT
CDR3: CASSLGNRQGRPGELFF

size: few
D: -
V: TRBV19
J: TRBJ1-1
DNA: TGTGCCAGTTCATCGGATATGAACACTGAAGCTTTCTTT
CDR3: CASSSDMNTEAFF

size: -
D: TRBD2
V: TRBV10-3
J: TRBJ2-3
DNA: TGTGCCATCAGTGGGGCGGGAGAGGGACATACGCAGTATTTT
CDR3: CAISGAGEGHTQYF

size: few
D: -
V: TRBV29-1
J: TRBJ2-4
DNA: TGCAGCGTTGAAGACCCGGGACATACTCTACCACTAGCCAAAAACATTCAGTACTTC
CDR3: CSVEDPGHTLPLAKNIQYF

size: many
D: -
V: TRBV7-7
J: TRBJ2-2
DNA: TGTGCTAGCAGCTTAGGTAGCGGAGAGACCGGGGAGCTGTTTTTT
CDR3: CASSLGSGETGELFF

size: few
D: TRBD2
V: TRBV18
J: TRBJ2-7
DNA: TGTGCCAGCTCACCTACGACTAGCGGGAAATACGAGCAGTACTTC
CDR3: CASSPTTSGKYEQYF